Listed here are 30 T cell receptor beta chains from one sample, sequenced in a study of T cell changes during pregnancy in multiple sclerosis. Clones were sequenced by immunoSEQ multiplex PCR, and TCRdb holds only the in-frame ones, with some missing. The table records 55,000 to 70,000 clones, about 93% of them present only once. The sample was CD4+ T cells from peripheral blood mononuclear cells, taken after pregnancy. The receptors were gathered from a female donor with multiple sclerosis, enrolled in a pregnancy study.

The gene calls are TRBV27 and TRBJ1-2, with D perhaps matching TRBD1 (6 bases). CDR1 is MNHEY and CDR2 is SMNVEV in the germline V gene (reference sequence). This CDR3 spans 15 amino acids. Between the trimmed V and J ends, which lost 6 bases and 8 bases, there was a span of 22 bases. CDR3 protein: CASRANPTGWLGYTF. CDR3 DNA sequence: TGTGCCAGCAGGGCCAACCCGACAGGCTGGTTAGGCTACACCTTC.

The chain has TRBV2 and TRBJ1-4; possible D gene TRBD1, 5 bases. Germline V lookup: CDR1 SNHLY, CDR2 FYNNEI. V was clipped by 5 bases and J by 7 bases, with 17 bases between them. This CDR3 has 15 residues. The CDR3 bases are TGTGCCAGCAGTCCTGTGGGGACTGCTTTTGAAAAACTGTTTTTT. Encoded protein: CASSPVGTAFEKLFF.

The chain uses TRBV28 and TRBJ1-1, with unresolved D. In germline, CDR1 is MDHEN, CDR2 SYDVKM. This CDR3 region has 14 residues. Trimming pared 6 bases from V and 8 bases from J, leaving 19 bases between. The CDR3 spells CASSAPHSSYEAFF. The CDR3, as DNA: TGTGCCAGCAGCGCGCCGCATAGCTCCTACGAAGCTTTCTTT.

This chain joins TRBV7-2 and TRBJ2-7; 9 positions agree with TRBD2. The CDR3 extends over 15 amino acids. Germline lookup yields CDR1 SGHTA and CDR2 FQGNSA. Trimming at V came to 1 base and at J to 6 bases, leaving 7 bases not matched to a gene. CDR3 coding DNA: TGTGCCAGCAGCTTAGACGGCGGGGGGGCCTCCGAGCAGTACTTC. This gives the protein CASSLDGGGASEQYF.

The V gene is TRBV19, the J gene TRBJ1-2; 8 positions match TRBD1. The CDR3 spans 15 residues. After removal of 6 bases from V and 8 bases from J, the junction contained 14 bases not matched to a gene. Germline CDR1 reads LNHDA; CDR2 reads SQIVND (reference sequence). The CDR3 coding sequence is TGTGCCAGTAGCCTCCGGGACAGGTGGTTTGAGGGCTACACCTTC. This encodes CASSLRDRWFEGYTF.

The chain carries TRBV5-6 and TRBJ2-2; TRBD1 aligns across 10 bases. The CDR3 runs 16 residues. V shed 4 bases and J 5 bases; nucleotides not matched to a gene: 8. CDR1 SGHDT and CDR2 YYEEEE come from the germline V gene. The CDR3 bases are TGTGCCAGCAGCCGACGCCGGGACAGGGGTACCGGGGAGCTGTTTTTT. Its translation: CASSRRRDRGTGELFF.

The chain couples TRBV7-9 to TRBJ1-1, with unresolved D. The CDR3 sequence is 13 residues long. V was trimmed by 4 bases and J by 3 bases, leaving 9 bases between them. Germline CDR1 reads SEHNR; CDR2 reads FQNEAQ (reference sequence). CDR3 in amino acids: CASSSLPDTEAFF. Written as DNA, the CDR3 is TGTGCCAGCAGCTCCCTCCCGGACACTGAAGCTTTCTTT.

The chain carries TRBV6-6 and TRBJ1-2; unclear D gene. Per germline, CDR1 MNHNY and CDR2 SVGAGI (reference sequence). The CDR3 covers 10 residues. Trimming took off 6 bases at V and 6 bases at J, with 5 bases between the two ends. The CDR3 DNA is TGTGCCAGCAGCCGCGATGGCTACACCTTC. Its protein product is CASSRDGYTF.

The chain's CDR3 is CASRIRSGVGDEQFF. The CDR3 DNA reads as TGCGCCAGCAGAATAAGGAGCGGGGTCGGCGATGAGCAGTTCTTC. The V call is TRBV5-1, the J call TRBJ2-1; 7 bases agree with TRBD2. The CDR3 totals 15 residues. Germline V gives CDR1 SGHRS, CDR2 YFSETQ. J was trimmed by 8 bases and V by 5 bases; bases with no gene match: 13. Based on the CDR3 plus reference TRBV5-1 and TRBJ2-1, the full variable domain is KAGVTQTPRYLIKTRGQQVTLSCSPISGHRSVSWYQQTPGQGLQFLFEYFSETQRNKGNFPGRFSGRQFSNSRSEMNVSTLELGDSALYLCASRIRSGVGDEQFFGPGTRLTVL.

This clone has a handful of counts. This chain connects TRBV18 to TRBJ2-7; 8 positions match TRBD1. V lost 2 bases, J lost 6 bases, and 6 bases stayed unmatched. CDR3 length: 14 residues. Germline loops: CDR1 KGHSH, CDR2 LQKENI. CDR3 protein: CASSPVQGAFEQYF. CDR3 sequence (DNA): TGTGCCAGCTCACCAGTGCAGGGGGCGTTCGAGCAGTACTTC.

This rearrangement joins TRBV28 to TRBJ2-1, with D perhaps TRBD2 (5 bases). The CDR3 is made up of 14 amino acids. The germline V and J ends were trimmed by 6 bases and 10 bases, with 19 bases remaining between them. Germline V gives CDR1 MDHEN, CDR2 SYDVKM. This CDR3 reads CASSRTREVSEQFF. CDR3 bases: TGTGCCAGCAGCCGCACCCGGGAAGTATCAGAGCAGTTCTTC.

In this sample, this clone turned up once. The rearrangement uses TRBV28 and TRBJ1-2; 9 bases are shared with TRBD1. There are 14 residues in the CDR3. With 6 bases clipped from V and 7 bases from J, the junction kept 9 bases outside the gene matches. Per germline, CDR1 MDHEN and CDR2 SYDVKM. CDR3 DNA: TGTGCCAGCAGGACCCCCGGGACAGGGAGTGGCTACACCTTC. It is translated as CASRTPGTGSGYTF.

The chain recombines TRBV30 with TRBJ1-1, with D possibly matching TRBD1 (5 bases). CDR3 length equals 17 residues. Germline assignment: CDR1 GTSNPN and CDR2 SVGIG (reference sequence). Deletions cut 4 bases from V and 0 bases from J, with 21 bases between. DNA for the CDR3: TGTGCCTGGATCCGACGCTTAGGACACCTCATGAACACTGAAGCTTTCTTT. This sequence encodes CAWIRRLGHLMNTEAFF.

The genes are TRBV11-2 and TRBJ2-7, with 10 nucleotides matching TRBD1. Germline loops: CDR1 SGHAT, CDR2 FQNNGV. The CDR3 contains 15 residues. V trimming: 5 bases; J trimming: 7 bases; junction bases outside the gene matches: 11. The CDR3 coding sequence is TGTGCCAGCAGCCCCCAATCGACAGGGGGCTGGGAGCAGTACTTC. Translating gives CASSPQSTGGWEQYF.

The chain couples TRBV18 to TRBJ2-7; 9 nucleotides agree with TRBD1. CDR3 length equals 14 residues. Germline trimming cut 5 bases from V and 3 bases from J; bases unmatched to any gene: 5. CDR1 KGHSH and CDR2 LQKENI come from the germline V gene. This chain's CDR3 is CASSTTGQGYEQYF. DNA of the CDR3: TGTGCCAGCTCAACCACGGGACAGGGCTACGAGCAGTACTTC.

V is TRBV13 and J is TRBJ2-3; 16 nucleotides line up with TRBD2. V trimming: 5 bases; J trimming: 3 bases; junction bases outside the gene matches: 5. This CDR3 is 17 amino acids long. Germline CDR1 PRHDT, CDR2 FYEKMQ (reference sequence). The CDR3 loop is CASSPGLAGGPTDTQYF. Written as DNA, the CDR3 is TGTGCCAGCAGCCCGGGACTAGCGGGGGGGCCGACAGATACGCAGTATTTT.

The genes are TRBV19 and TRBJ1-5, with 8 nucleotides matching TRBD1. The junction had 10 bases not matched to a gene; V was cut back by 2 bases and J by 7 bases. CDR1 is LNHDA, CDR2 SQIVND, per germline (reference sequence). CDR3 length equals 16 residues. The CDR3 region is CASSILLVQGVQPQHF. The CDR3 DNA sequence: TGTGCCAGTAGTATATTGTTAGTACAGGGGGTACAGCCCCAGCATTTT.

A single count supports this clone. CDR3 DNA: TGTGCCAGCAGCTTAGTCAGGGCAGGAGGCAATCAGCCCCAGCATTTT. Amino acid sequence: CASSLVRAGGNQPQHF. The gene calls are TRBV7-9 and TRBJ1-5; D possibly corresponds to TRBD1 (5 bases). Germline V gene data show CDR1 as SEHNR and CDR2 as FQNEAQ (reference sequence). Between the trimmed V and J ends, which lost 1 base and 2 bases, there was a span of 12 bases. The CDR3 contains 16 residues.

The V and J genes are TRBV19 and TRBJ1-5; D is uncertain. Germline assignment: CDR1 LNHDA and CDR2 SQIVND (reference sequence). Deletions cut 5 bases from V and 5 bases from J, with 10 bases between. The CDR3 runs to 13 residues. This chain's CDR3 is CASSPSGDQPQHF. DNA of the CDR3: TGTGCCAGTAGTCCCTCAGGTGATCAGCCCCAGCATTTT.

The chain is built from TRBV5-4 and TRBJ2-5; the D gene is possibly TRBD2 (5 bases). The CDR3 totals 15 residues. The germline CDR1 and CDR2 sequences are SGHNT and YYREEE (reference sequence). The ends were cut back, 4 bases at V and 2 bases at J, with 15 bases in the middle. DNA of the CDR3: TGTGCCAGCAGCCAGCCGCAGAGCGGTCAAGAGACCCAGTACTTC. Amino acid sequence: CASSQPQSGQETQYF.

The chain's CDR3 is CASSQGLDLQGSNQPQHF. As DNA, the CDR3 is TGTGCCAGCAGCCAAGGGTTGGATCTTCAGGGAAGTAATCAGCCCCAGCATTTT. The genes are TRBV4-2 and TRBJ1-5; the D gene is possibly TRBD1 (5 bases). This CDR3 is 18 amino acids long. CDR1 and CDR2 (germline): LGHNA, YNFKEQ. Trimming shortened V by 1 base and J by 4 bases, and 20 bases separated the two germline ends.

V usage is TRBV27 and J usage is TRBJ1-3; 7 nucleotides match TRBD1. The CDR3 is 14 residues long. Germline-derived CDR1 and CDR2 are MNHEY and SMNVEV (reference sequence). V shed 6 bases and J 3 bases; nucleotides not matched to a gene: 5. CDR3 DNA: TGTGCCAGCAGGCCTACAGGGGTTGGAAACACCATATATTTT. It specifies CASRPTGVGNTIYF.

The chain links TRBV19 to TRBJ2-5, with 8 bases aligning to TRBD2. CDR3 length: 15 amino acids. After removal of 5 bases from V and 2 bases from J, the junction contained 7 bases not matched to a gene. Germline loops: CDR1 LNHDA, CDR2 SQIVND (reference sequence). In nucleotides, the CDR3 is TGTGCCAGTAGTCCACTAGCGGCGATACAAGAGACCCAGTACTTC. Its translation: CASSPLAAIQETQYF.

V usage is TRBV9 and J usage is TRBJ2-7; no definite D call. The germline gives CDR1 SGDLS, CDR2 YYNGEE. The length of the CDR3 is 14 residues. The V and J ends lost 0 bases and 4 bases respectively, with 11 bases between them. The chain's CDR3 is CASSVGTPRYEQYF. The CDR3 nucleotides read TGTGCCAGCAGCGTAGGTACTCCGAGGTACGAGCAGTACTTC. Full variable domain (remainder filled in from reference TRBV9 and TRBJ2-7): DSGVTQTPKHLITATGQRVTLRCSPRSGDLSVYWYQQSLDQGLQFLIQYYNGEERAKGNILERFSAQQFPDLHSELNLSSLELGDSALYFCASSVGTPRYEQYFGPGTRLTVT.

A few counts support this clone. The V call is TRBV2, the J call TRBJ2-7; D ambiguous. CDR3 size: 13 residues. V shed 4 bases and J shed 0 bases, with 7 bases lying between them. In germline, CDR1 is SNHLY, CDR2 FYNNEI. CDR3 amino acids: CASSAVDSYEQYF. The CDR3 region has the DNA TGTGCCAGCAGTGCGGTCGACTCCTACGAGCAGTACTTC. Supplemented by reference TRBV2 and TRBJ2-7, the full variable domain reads EPEVTQTPSHQVTQMGQEVILRCVPISNHLYFYWYRQILGQKVEFLVSFYNNEISEKSEIFDDQFSVERPDGSNFTLKIRSTKLEDSAMYFCASSAVDSYEQYFGPGTRLTVT.

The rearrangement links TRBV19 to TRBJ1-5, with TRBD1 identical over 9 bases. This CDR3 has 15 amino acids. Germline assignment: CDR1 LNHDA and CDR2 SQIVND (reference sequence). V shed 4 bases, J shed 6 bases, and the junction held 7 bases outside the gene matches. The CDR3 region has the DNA TGTGCCAGTAGTAGACAGGGGGTTAGGGGTCAGCCCCAGCATTTT. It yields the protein CASSRQGVRGQPQHF.

Written as DNA, the CDR3 is TGTGCCAGCAGTCAGAGACAGGGATACTTGAACACTGAAGCTTTCTTT. Encoded protein: CASSQRQGYLNTEAFF. The chain joins TRBV27 to TRBJ1-1; 7 nucleotides align to TRBD1. The length of the CDR3 is 16 residues. Germline V lookup: CDR1 MNHEY, CDR2 SMNVEV (reference sequence). Trimming took 5 bases from V and 0 from J; bases not matched to a gene: 9.

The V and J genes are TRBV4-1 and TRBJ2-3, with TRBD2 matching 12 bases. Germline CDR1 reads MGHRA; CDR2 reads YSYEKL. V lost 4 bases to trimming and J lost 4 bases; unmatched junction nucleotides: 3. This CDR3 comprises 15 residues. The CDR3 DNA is TGCGCCAGCAGCCGACTAGCGGGAGCACCAGATACGCAGTATTTT. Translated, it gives CASSRLAGAPDTQYF.

The CDR3 nucleotides are TGTGCGAGTGGACAGGGAGGAGGCTACACCTTC. As protein: CASGQGGGYTF. This chain links TRBV5-6 with TRBJ1-2, with 8 bases lining up with TRBD1. Germline lookup yields CDR1 SGHDT and CDR2 YYEEEE. The CDR3 runs 11 residues.

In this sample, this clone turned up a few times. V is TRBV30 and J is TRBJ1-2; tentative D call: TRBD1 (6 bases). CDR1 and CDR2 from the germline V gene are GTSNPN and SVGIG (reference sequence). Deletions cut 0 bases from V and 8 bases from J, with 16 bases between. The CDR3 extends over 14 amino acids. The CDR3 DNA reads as TGTGCCTGGAGTGTACACAGGGAGAGAATAGGCTACACCTTC. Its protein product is CAWSVHRERIGYTF.